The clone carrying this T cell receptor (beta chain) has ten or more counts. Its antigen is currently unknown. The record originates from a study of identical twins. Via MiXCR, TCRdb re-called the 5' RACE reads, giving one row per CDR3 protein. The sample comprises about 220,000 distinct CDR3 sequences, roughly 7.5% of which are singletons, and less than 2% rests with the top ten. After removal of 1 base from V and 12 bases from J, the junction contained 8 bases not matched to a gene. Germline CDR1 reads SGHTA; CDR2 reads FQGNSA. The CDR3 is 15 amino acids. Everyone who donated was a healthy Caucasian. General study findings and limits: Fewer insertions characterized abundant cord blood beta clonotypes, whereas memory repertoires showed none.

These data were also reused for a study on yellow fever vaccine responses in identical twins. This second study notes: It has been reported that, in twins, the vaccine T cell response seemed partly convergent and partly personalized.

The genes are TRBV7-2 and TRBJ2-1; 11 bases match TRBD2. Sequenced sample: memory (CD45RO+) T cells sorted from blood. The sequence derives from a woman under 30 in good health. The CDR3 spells CASSLVTSGSSGQFF. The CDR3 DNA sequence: TGTGCCAGCAGCTTAGTTACTAGCGGGAGCTCGGGGCAGTTCTTC.